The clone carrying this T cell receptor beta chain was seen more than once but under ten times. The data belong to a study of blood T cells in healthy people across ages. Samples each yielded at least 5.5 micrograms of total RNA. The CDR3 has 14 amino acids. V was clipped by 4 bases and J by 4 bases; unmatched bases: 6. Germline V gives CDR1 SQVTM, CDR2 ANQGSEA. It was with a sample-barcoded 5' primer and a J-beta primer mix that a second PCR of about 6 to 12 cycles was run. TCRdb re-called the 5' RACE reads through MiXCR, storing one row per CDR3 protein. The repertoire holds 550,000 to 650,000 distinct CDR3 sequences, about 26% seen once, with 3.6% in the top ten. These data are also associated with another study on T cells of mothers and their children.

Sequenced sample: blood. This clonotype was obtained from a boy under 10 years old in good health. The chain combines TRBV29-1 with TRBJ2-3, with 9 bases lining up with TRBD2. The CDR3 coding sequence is TGCAGCGTTGTCGGCGGGAGGGGTGCAGATACGCAGTATTTT. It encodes CSVVGGRGADTQYF.